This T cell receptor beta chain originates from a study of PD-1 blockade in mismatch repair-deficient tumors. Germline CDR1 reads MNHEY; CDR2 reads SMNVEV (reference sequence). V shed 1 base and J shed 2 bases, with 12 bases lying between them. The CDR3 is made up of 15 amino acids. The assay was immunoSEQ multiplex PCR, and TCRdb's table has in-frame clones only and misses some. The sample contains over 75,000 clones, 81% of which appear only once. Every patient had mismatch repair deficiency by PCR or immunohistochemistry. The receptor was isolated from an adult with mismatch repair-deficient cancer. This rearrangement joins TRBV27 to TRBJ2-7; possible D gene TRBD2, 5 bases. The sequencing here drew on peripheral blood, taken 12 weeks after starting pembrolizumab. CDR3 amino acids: CASSLFAGFAYEQYF. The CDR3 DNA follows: TGTGCCAGCAGTTTATTTGCGGGTTTCGCCTACGAGCAGTACTTC.